These T cell receptor beta chains were read from a single sample in a study of cytomegalovirus exposure and HLA in healthy donors. Profiling relied on immunoSEQ multiplex PCR, and the TCRdb table lists in-frame clones only, not all of them. The repertoire includes roughly 190,000 clones, 79% of them detected once, and 2.3% sits in the top ten. Sequenced material: PBMCs. Source of these receptors: a woman aged 50 to 65 in good health and CMV-seronegative. CDR3s include the opening cysteine and the closing phenylalanine or tryptophan. A D gene is named only where the DNA matches it firmly. Clone size is given for some rows only: seen once, a few or many times, or a class if the clone is expanded.

DNA	CDR3	size	D	J	V
TGTGCCAGCAGTAGTTTTGGGCGAAACCAAGAGACCCAGTACTTC	CASSSFGRNQETQYF	NA	NA	TRBJ2-5	TRBV6-1
TGCGCCAGCAGCTTGGTCCACAGTGGACGGGGTTCCTACAATGAGCAGTTCTTC	CASSLVHSGRGSYNEQFF	once	NA	TRBJ2-1	TRBV5-1
TGTGCCAGCTATAAGGGGGGGACTGGAAACACCATATATTTT	CASYKGGTGNTIYF	NA	NA	TRBJ1-3	TRBV6-5
TGTGCCAGCTCACCACCCGGGACAGACTACGAGCAGTACTTC	CASSPPGTDYEQYF	once	TRBD1	TRBJ2-7	TRBV18
TGTGCCAGCAGTGAGGGGAGATTAGGGAACTACGAGCAGTACTTC	CASSEGRLGNYEQYF	NA	NA	TRBJ2-7	TRBV25-1
TGTGCCAGTAGGCAGGGCGGACAGCCCCAGCATTTT	CASRQGGQPQHF	NA	NA	TRBJ1-5	TRBV19
TGTGCCAGCAGCCTCGACAGAGAGATCGAGCAGTACTTC	CASSLDREIEQYF	NA	NA	TRBJ2-7	TRBV5-4
TGCGCCAGCAGCCCGCCGGGACAGGGGGAGACCCAGTACTTC	CASSPPGQGETQYF	NA	TRBD1	TRBJ2-5	TRBV5-1
TGTTCCAGCAGCTTAGGGACGGGAACTGCAACTAATGAAAAACTGTTTTTT	CSSSLGTGTATNEKLFF	NA	NA	TRBJ1-4	TRBV7-9
TGCGCCAGCAGCCACGAGACAGGGCGGCATTCCGGGGAGCTGTTTTTT	CASSHETGRHSGELFF	NA	TRBD1	TRBJ2-2	TRBV4-3
TGTGCCAGCACTCCCGAGCACGGGAGTAACTATGGCTACACCTTC	CASTPEHGSNYGYTF	NA	NA	TRBJ1-2	TRBV6-6
TGCGCCAGCAGCTTGGACACCCGCGCGGGAGGCTACACCTTC	CASSLDTRAGGYTF	once	NA	TRBJ1-2	TRBV5-1
TGTGCCAGCAGCTTAGTATCGACAGGGGGCACTGGAAACACCATATATTTT	CASSLVSTGGTGNTIYF	NA	TRBD1	TRBJ1-3	TRBV7-2
TGTGCCAGCAGCGTCATCCCCCCCGGGACTAGCGGGAGGGGTAGGAACACCGGGGAGCTGTTTTTT	CASSVIPPGTSGRGRNTGELFF	NA	TRBD2	TRBJ2-2	TRBV9
TGTGCCAGCAATCTAGGCGGGAGTGGGGCCTACGAGCAGTACTTC	CASNLGGSGAYEQYF	NA	TRBD2	TRBJ2-7	TRBV2
TGTGTCAGCAGCTTGGGGGACAGGGGGTACACCGGGGAGCTGTTTTTT	CVSSLGDRGYTGELFF	once	TRBD1	TRBJ2-2	TRBV5-8
TGTGCCAGCAGTTCCTCAGGAGGGGGGGACATTCAGTACTTC	CASSSSGGGDIQYF	few	NA	TRBJ2-4	TRBV7-9
TGTGCCAGCAGCCCCGGGAGGGGCAATCAGCCCCAGCATTTT	CASSPGRGNQPQHF	NA	NA	TRBJ1-5	TRBV7-2
TGCGCCAGCAGCTTGTCGGGTCGGCCAGATACGCAGTATTTT	CASSLSGRPDTQYF	NA	NA	TRBJ2-3	TRBV5-1
TGTGCCAGCAGTTTGGCCGGGACAGGGGATGAAAAACTGTTTTTT	CASSLAGTGDEKLFF	NA	TRBD1	TRBJ1-4	TRBV28
TGTGCCAGCAGCCCACAATGGGGGGCTAATGAAAAACTGTTTTTT	CASSPQWGANEKLFF	NA	NA	TRBJ1-4	TRBV11-2
TGTGCCAGCAGTTTAGAACGGTCTCCAGGGGGGTCACCCCTCCACTTT	CASSLERSPGGSPLHF	NA	TRBD1	TRBJ1-6	TRBV27
TGTGCCAGCAGCTTGGCGAGGGTCGAGCAGTACTTC	CASSLARVEQYF	NA	NA	TRBJ2-7	TRBV5-8
TGTGCCAGCAGCCTGAGGAGGTACACTGAAGCTTTCTTT	CASSLRRYTEAFF	NA	NA	TRBJ1-1	TRBV11-1
TGTGCCAGCAGCTTATCTATCGATAGCAATCAGCCCCAGCATTTT	CASSLSIDSNQPQHF	NA	NA	TRBJ1-5	TRBV7-6
TGCGCCAGCAGCTTTCCCGGGGAGACCCAGTACTTC	CASSFPGETQYF	once	NA	TRBJ2-5	TRBV5-1
TGTGCTAGCAGCCCCGGGACAGGGGCCGGGGAGACCCAGTACTTC	CASSPGTGAGETQYF	NA	TRBD1	TRBJ2-5	TRBV7-7
TGTTCCAGCAGCGGACACCACTCGAACACTGAAGCTTTCTTT	CSSSGHHSNTEAFF	NA	NA	TRBJ1-1	TRBV7-9
TGTGCCAGCAGCCTACGGACTAGCGGGAGAGCAAACAATGAGCAGTTCTTC	CASSLRTSGRANNEQFF	NA	TRBD2	TRBJ2-1	TRBV7-9
TGTGCCACCAGCAGAGTTGCGGGGAAGGGTGAGCAGTTCTTC	CATSRVAGKGEQFF	NA	NA	TRBJ2-1	TRBV15
TGTGCCAGCAGTCAAGCCGGGACACTCTACAATGAGCAGTTCTTC	CASSQAGTLYNEQFF	once	NA	TRBJ2-1	TRBV7-9
TGTGCCAGCAGTGATTGGGCGGAGGGTCAGCCCCAGCATTTT	CASSDWAEGQPQHF	NA	NA	TRBJ1-5	TRBV2
TGTGCCAGCAGCGGAGGGAATCAGCCCCAGCATTTT	CASSGGNQPQHF	NA	NA	TRBJ1-5	TRBV28
TGCAGCGGCCGGACAGGCGGGGAGCAGTACTTC	CSGRTGGEQYF	NA	TRBD1	TRBJ2-7	TRBV29-1
TGTGCCAGCAGTCTGACTAGCGGGGAAATATACAATGAGCAGTTCTTC	CASSLTSGEIYNEQFF	NA	TRBD2	TRBJ2-1	TRBV27
TGTGCCAGCAGTTTAGCGGGAAACACCGGGGAGCTGTTTTTT	CASSLAGNTGELFF	NA	NA	TRBJ2-2	TRBV28
TGTGCCAGCAGTTATAATTGGAACACTGAAGCTTTCTTT	CASSYNWNTEAFF	NA	NA	TRBJ1-1	TRBV6-5